This T cell receptor beta chain was retrieved from a study of control samples from healthy donors and cancer patients. The protocol was immunoSEQ multiplex PCR, while the TCRdb copy is restricted to in-frame clones and leaves out a portion. This table has 150,000 to 200,000 clones, 85% to 90% appearing once. This clonotype originated in a woman aged 45-65 years in good health. The specimen was blood.

The CDR3 protein is CASSPPTGMHTGELFF. The CDR3, as DNA: TGTGCCAGCTCACCACCGACCGGGATGCACACCGGGGAGCTGTTTTTT. The chain joins TRBV18 to TRBJ2-2, with TRBD2 as a possible D gene (5 bases). V lost 0 bases to trimming and J lost 3 bases, with 11 bases between them. The germline CDR1 and CDR2 sequences are KGHSH and LQKENI. CDR3 length: 16 amino acids.